These T cell receptor beta chains were read from a single sample in a study of T cell repertoires in cytomegalovirus infection. TCRdb used MiXCR to reprocess the reads, holding one entry per CDR3 protein. The sample carries around 130,000 distinct CDR3 sequences, about 24% recorded once. These receptors' targets are unknown. The specimen was PBMCs, sequenced either directly or after in vitro stimulation (not recorded which). The receptors were sampled from a human donor in good health (CMV status not recorded). Some clones in this sample may be carry-over from other donors' samples. The CDR3 runs from the conserved cysteine through the conserved F or W.

>TRBV6-2/TRBV6-3|TRBJ1-5
CASSPIGAGNQPQHF
>TRBV15|TRBJ1-4
CATSRGSEEKLFF
>TRBV12-3/TRBV12-4|TRBJ1-2
CASSKGGANYGYTF
>TRBV27|TRBJ1-2
CASSLLSTGYGYTF
>TRBV7-6|TRBJ2-5
CASSPVVQETQYF
>TRBV20-1|TRBJ2-2
CSARPTENTGELFF
>TRBV11-2|TRBJ1-4
CASSTLDRGHEKLFF
>TRBV15|TRBJ2-1
CATSRDQSRKSSYNEQFF
>TRBV4-3|TRBJ1-5
CASSQDVGPGPQHF
>TRBV4-1|TRBJ2-5
CASSPGLAGLQETQYF